One and the same sample provided the 24 T cell receptor beta chains below, sequenced in a study of blood T cell repertoires in COVID-19. The table came from immunoSEQ multiplex PCR; TCRdb's copy has only in-frame clones and leaves some out. This sample yields fewer than 60,000 clones, of which approximately 87% are seen a single time; under 7.5% belongs to the top ten. The sequencing sample was made of peripheral blood. The receptor source for this set is a woman between 55 and 75 years old with COVID-19, enrolled during active disease.

This clone was detected once. This chain joins TRBV3-1 (or the pseudogene TRBV3-2) and TRBJ2-2; TRBD2 matches 11 bases. The J segment lost 3 bases and the V segment lost 4 bases, leaving 13 bases of the junction unmatched. The CDR3 spans 19 residues. The germline V gene encodes CDR1 LGHDT and CDR2 YNNKEL (reference sequence). The CDR3 sequence is CASSRYVTSGVGDTGELFF. The CDR3 DNA reads as TGTGCCAGCAGCCGTTATGTGACTAGCGGGGTAGGGGACACCGGGGAGCTGTTTTTT.

The chain combines TRBV5-4 with TRBJ2-5; 10 bases are shared with TRBD2. The length of the CDR3 is 16 residues. Germline CDR1 SGHNT, CDR2 YYREEE (reference sequence). V shed 1 base and J 7 bases; nucleotides not matched to a gene: 10. Written as DNA, the CDR3 is TGTGCCAGCAGCTTGTTTGCGGCTAGCGGGGGTGGGACCCAGTACTTC. Residues: CASSLFAASGGGTQYF.

The genes are TRBV2 and TRBJ2-7, with 10 bases fitting TRBD1. The length of the CDR3 is 13 residues. CDR1 and CDR2 (germline): SNHLY, FYNNEI. Trimming removed 5 bases from V and 3 bases from J; junction bases left unmatched: 1. The CDR3: CASSRTGGYEQYF. The DNA of the CDR3 is TGTGCCAGCAGTCGGACAGGGGGCTACGAGCAGTACTTC.

This clone was seen only once. The V gene is TRBV5-5, the J gene TRBJ2-7; 7 nucleotides align to TRBD1. This CDR3 has 16 residues. The germline gives CDR1 SGHKS, CDR2 YYEKEE (reference sequence). V was clipped by 0 bases and J by 6 bases; unmatched bases: 12. Here the CDR3 DNA reads TGTGCCAGCAGCTTGGTTGCTGGACAGGTCTACGGCGAGCAGTACTTC. Residues: CASSLVAGQVYGEQYF.

The genes are TRBV4-1 and TRBJ2-7, with 11 bases aligning to TRBD1. J lost 7 bases, V lost 0 bases, and 5 bases had no gene match. This CDR3 contains 15 residues. The germline CDR1 and CDR2 sequences are MGHRA and YSYEKL. The CDR3 loop is CASSQDGTGGREQYF. The CDR3 DNA follows: TGCGCCAGCAGCCAAGACGGGACAGGGGGTAGGGAGCAGTACTTC.

The CDR3 DNA reads as TGTGCCAGCAGCTTAGATCCCTTTACCGGGGAGCTGTTTTTT. This codes for CASSLDPFTGELFF. The rearrangement uses TRBV11-3 and TRBJ2-2, with no clear D. Trimming pared 0 bases from V and 5 bases from J, leaving 7 bases between. CDR1 is SGHNT and CDR2 is YENEEA in the germline V gene. The CDR3 runs to 14 residues.

The V and J genes are TRBV28 and TRBJ1-5; TRBD1 aligns across 7 bases. This CDR3 comprises 13 residues. Losses at the gene ends were 10 bases for V and 3 bases for J; bases not matched to a gene: 6. Per germline, CDR1 MDHEN and CDR2 SYDVKM. The CDR3 here is CATSTGYNQPQHF. CDR3 in DNA: TGTGCCACGTCGACAGGGTACAATCAGCCCCAGCATTTT.

This clone was observed a single time. CDR3 loop: CASSAGDSGNTIYF. Here the CDR3 DNA reads TGTGCCAGCAGCGCCGGAGACTCTGGAAACACCATATATTTT. V gene TRBV9 combines with J gene TRBJ1-3; D remains ambiguous. V was cut by 3 bases and J by 0 bases, with 7 bases left in between. CDR1 and CDR2 (germline): SGDLS, YYNGEE. The CDR3 has 14 amino acids.

This chain uses TRBV11-2 with TRBJ2-7; D is unclear. The CDR3 totals 13 residues. Germline V gene lookup returns CDR1 SGHAT and CDR2 FQNNGV. The V and J ends lost 2 bases and 1 base respectively, with 6 bases between them. The CDR3 nucleotides read TGTGCCAGCAGCTTATCGTCGTCCTACGAGCAGTACTTC. Translation gives CASSLSSSYEQYF.

This sequence joins TRBV28 and TRBJ1-2; 9 bases are a match to TRBD1. CDR1 and CDR2 from the germline V gene are MDHEN and SYDVKM. Trimming took 6 bases from V and 6 from J; bases not matched to a gene: 14. The CDR3 loop spans 16 amino acids. The CDR3, as DNA: TGTGCCAGCAGCTTGGGACAGGGACGCGAGTATAATGGCTACACCTTC. Protein sequence: CASSLGQGREYNGYTF.

This sequence joins TRBV6-5 and TRBJ1-1; TRBD1 matches at 9 bases. V lost 4 bases to trimming and J lost 11 bases; unmatched junction nucleotides: 8. Germline CDR1 is MNHEY and CDR2 is SVGAGI. The CDR3 is 13 residues long. CDR3 region: CASSSGTGIEAFF. The CDR3 nucleotides read TGTGCCAGCAGTTCCGGGACAGGGATTGAGGCTTTCTTT.

This clone was seen once. The J gene is TRBJ1-1, the V gene TRBV7-9; D is unresolved. This CDR3 spans 17 amino acids. V lost 5 bases and J 3 bases, leaving 22 bases between the germline ends. From germline, CDR1 is SEHNR and CDR2 FQNEAQ (reference sequence). This CDR3 is CASSPRLSGADYTEAFF. The DNA of the CDR3 is TGTGCCAGCAGCCCCCGTTTGTCTGGCGCTGACTACACTGAAGCTTTCTTT.

The chain is built from TRBV20-1 and TRBJ1-3; the match to TRBD1 covers 11 bases. The germline CDR1 and CDR2 sequences are DFQATT and SNEGSKA (reference sequence). V shed 6 bases, J shed 2 bases, and the junction held 6 bases outside the gene matches. The CDR3 consists of 15 residues. The CDR3 bases are TGCAGTGCCAGTCGGACAGGGGGCACTGGAAACACCATATATTTT. Translating it yields CSASRTGGTGNTIYF.

V is TRBV7-9 and J is TRBJ1-1; TRBD1 is a possible D gene (5 bases). This CDR3 is 14 amino acids long. Germline CDR1 and CDR2: SEHNR and FQNEAQ (reference sequence). The V gene lost 1 base and the J gene lost 5 bases, with 11 bases spanning the gap. The CDR3 loop reads CASSLGPGLTEAFF. The CDR3 nucleotides read TGTGCCAGCAGCTTAGGCCCAGGGCTTACTGAAGCTTTCTTT.

This chain joins TRBV6-4 and TRBJ2-7; D call uncertain. Germline CDR1 and CDR2: MRHNA and SNTAGT. This CDR3 has 14 residues. The germline V and J ends were trimmed by 2 bases and 0 bases, with 8 bases remaining between them. CDR3 region: CASSDGRFSYEQYF. The CDR3 DNA reads as TGTGCCAGCAGTGACGGGCGTTTCTCCTACGAGCAGTACTTC.

This sequence joins TRBV6-5 and TRBJ2-2; TRBD1 aligns across 8 bases. The CDR3 extends over 15 amino acids. The ends lost 3 bases at V and 1 base at J; junction bases unmatched: 1. Germline V gives CDR1 MNHEY, CDR2 SVGAGI. The CDR3: CASSYGQGNTGELFF. The DNA for the CDR3 is TGTGCCAGCAGTTATGGACAGGGGAACACCGGGGAGCTGTTTTTT.

The V gene is TRBV19, the J gene TRBJ2-7, with 10 bases aligning to TRBD2. Germline CDR1 LNHDA, CDR2 SQIVND (reference sequence). The junction had 5 bases not matched to a gene; V was cut back by 3 bases and J by 6 bases. This CDR3 contains 14 residues. The CDR3 nucleotides read TGTGCCAGTAGTATGCTAGCGGGAGTTGGCGAGCAGTACTTC. Protein: CASSMLAGVGEQYF.

This chain joins TRBV13 and TRBJ2-3; 9 bases align to TRBD1. CDR3 length: 15 residues. Germline trimming cut 5 bases from V and 2 bases from J; bases unmatched to any gene: 5. Per germline, CDR1 PRHDT and CDR2 FYEKMQ (reference sequence). The CDR3 loop is CASSRDRATTDTQYF. As DNA, the CDR3 is TGTGCCAGCAGCCGGGACAGGGCAACCACAGATACGCAGTATTTT.

This clone showed up just once. The chain is built from TRBV18 and TRBJ1-1, with 8 bases lining up with TRBD1. The length of the CDR3 is 15 residues. The V and J ends lost 5 bases and 4 bases, in that order; junction bases with no gene match: 9. Per the germline V gene, CDR1 is KGHSH and CDR2 is LQKENI. The CDR3 reads CASSSDQGAVTEAFF. DNA of the CDR3: TGTGCCAGCTCATCAGATCAGGGGGCGGTCACTGAAGCTTTCTTT. Based on the CDR3 plus reference TRBV18 and TRBJ1-1, the full variable domain is NAGVMQNPRHLVRRRGQEARLRCSPMKGHSHVYWYRQLPEEGLKFMVYLQKENIIDESGMPKERFSAEFPKEGPSILRIQQVVRGDSAAYFCASSSDQGAVTEAFFGQGTRLTVV.

The chain employs TRBV11-3 and TRBJ2-2, with D perhaps matching TRBD1 (6 bases). Trimming removed 2 bases at V and 6 bases at J, with 13 bases between. Germline CDR1 is SGHNT and CDR2 is YENEEA. CDR3 size: 15 residues. CDR3 nucleotides: TGTGCCAGCAGCTTACACTCACAGGGCCCCGGGGAGCTGTTTTTT. It is translated as CASSLHSQGPGELFF.

This sequence joins TRBV19 and TRBJ2-2; D gene ambiguous. In germline, CDR1 is LNHDA, CDR2 SQIVND (reference sequence). V lost 3 bases, J lost 2 bases, and 4 bases lay in between. The CDR3 loop spans 13 amino acids. The CDR3 DNA reads TGTGCCAGTAGTATTGGCAACACCGGGGAGCTGTTTTTT. Encoded protein: CASSIGNTGELFF.

The J gene is TRBJ1-5, the V gene TRBV6-5; 8 bases are shared with TRBD1. Per the germline V gene, CDR1 is MNHEY and CDR2 is SVGAGI. This CDR3 is built from 15 residues. The V segment lost 6 bases and the J segment 4 bases; nucleotides outside the gene matches: 8. CDR3 amino acids: CASSNQGAQNQPQHF. CDR3 bases: TGTGCCAGCAGCAACCAGGGGGCGCAGAATCAGCCCCAGCATTTT.

The chain couples TRBV2 to TRBJ2-1; 8 bases map to TRBD2. The CDR3 sequence is 16 residues long. J lost 4 bases, V lost 2 bases, and 7 bases had no gene match. Germline CDR1 is SNHLY and CDR2 is FYNNEI. As DNA, the CDR3 is TGTGCCAGCAGTGAAAGAGGTAGCGGGATTTACAATGAGCAGTTCTTC. This sequence encodes CASSERGSGIYNEQFF. Together with reference TRBV2 and TRBJ2-1, the CDR3 gives the full variable domain: EPEVTQTPSHQVTQMGQEVILRCVPISNHLYFYWYRQILGQKVEFLVSFYNNEISEKSEIFDDQFSVERPDGSNFTLKIRSTKLEDSAMYFCASSERGSGIYNEQFFGPGTRLTVL.

The chain carries TRBV5-1 and TRBJ2-1, with 11 bases fitting TRBD2. The ends lost 6 bases at V and 7 bases at J; junction bases unmatched: 3. Germline V CDR1 and CDR2: SGHRS, YFSETQ. This CDR3 is built from 13 residues. The CDR3 loop reads CASTSGGLNEQFF. CDR3 in DNA: TGCGCCAGCACTAGCGGGGGGTTGAATGAGCAGTTCTTC.